These 12 T cell receptor beta chains were sequenced from one sample in a study of blood T cell repertoires in COVID-19 (dated by TCRdb to 2018 to 2021). The library was generated by the immunoSEQ multiplex PCR assay. TCRdb re-hosts the immuneACCESS table, in-frame sequences only. Its copies lack some clones; in the studies checked, an unresolved V gene accounts for under half of them, and the cause for the rest is not known. The sample table records more than 150,000 clones; 80% of these occur just once. Roughly 0.52% of the sample comes from the top ten. The sequenced sample consisted of peripheral blood. These receptors were obtained from a man in his 60s with acute or convalescent COVID-19.

The rearrangement links TRBV28 to TRBJ1-1; 10 bases line up with TRBD1. The V segment lost 6 bases and the J segment 5 bases; nucleotides outside the gene matches: 9. The CDR3 is 15 amino acids. The germline V gene has CDR1 MDHEN and CDR2 SYDVKM. The DNA of the CDR3 is TGTGCCAGCAGCCCTTCCGGACAGGGGGTGACTGAAGCTTTCTTT. This translates into CASSPSGQGVTEAFF.

This chain connects TRBV27 to TRBJ2-1, with D possibly matching TRBD1 (6 bases). V was shortened by 2 bases and J by 0 bases, with 11 bases between the two germline ends. The germline CDR1 and CDR2 sequences are MNHEY and SMNVEV (reference sequence). The CDR3 length is 16 residues. CDR3 in amino acids: CASSLTQGPSYNEQFF. The CDR3 DNA is TGTGCCAGCAGTTTAACGCAGGGGCCCTCCTACAATGAGCAGTTCTTC.

This rearrangement joins TRBV7-9 to TRBJ2-1; D may be TRBD1 (5 bases). The CDR3 has 14 amino acids. CDR1 and CDR2 from the germline V gene are SEHNR and FQNEAQ (reference sequence). V lost 1 base and J 8 bases, leaving 12 bases between the germline ends. The CDR3 spells CASSLGQPRDEQFF. Written as DNA, the CDR3 is TGTGCCAGCAGCTTAGGACAGCCGCGTGATGAGCAGTTCTTC.

The chain carries TRBV3-1 (or the pseudogene TRBV3-2) and TRBJ2-7; TRBD1 might be the D (5 bases). This CDR3 is built from 16 residues. Trimming cost V 1 base and J 3 bases, with 16 bases left between them. Germline V gives CDR1 LGHDT, CDR2 YNNKEL (reference sequence). The CDR3 bases are TGTGCCAGCAGCCAAGTGTCGAGGTTCGACAGCTACGAGCAGTACTTC. Translating gives CASSQVSRFDSYEQYF.

CDR3 coding DNA: TGCGCCAGCAGCTTGAGGGAGCGGGGAGACAATGAGCAGTTCTTC. It translates to CASSLRERGDNEQFF. V and J are TRBV5-1 and TRBJ2-1, with 7 positions matching TRBD2. The germline CDR1 and CDR2 sequences are SGHRS and YFSETQ. V was clipped by 1 base and J by 5 bases; unmatched bases: 6. CDR3 length equals 15 residues.

In regard to this clone: The same CDR3 arises from other DNA sequences in this sample as well. The CDR3 DNA is TGTGCCAGTAGGCGACAGGCCCGCTCCTACGAGCAGTACTTC. This encodes CASRRQARSYEQYF. The rearrangement links TRBV19 to TRBJ2-7; tentative D call: TRBD1 (6 bases). V was shortened by 6 bases and J by 0 bases, with 12 bases between the two germline ends. This CDR3 is built from 14 residues. Germline V gives CDR1 LNHDA, CDR2 SQIVND (reference sequence).

J is TRBJ2-5 and V is TRBV5-1; 12 bases are shared with TRBD2. With 3 bases clipped from V and 2 bases from J, the junction kept 5 bases outside the gene matches. Germline V CDR1 and CDR2: SGHRS, YFSETQ. The CDR3 runs 16 residues. CDR3 region: CASSSLGLAGQETQYF. CDR3 nucleotides: TGCGCCAGCAGCTCCCTAGGACTAGCGGGACAAGAGACCCAGTACTTC.

The rearrangement joins TRBV7-2 to TRBJ1-3; the match to TRBD1 covers 7 bases. Germline-derived CDR1 and CDR2 are SGHTA and FQGNSA. The J segment lost 4 bases and the V segment lost 1 base, leaving 10 bases of the junction unmatched. The CDR3 extends over 17 amino acids. In DNA, the CDR3 is TGTGCCAGCAGCTTAGAGAGGAGGGGGCGATACGGAAACACCATATATTTT. Translation gives CASSLERRGRYGNTIYF.

V gene TRBV28 combines with J gene TRBJ2-7, with 12 nucleotides matching TRBD1. The V and J ends lost 2 bases and 4 bases, in that order; junction bases with no gene match: 6. The CDR3 contains 16 residues. Germline V CDR1 and CDR2: MDHEN, SYDVKM. The CDR3: CASSLKWDRGLYEQYF. Written as DNA, the CDR3 is TGTGCCAGCAGTTTAAAGTGGGACAGGGGGCTATACGAGCAGTACTTC.

The chain combines TRBV30 with TRBJ2-2; D might be TRBD1 (6 bases). Deletions cut 5 bases from V and 4 bases from J, with 14 bases between. Per the germline V gene, CDR1 is GTSNPN and CDR2 is SVGIG (reference sequence). This CDR3 is built from 14 residues. CDR3 region: CAWGGLWVTGELFF. The CDR3 DNA sequence: TGTGCCTGGGGGGGCCTGTGGGTCACCGGGGAGCTGTTTTTT.

The table lists this clone with a count of one. The chain carries TRBV7-9 and TRBJ2-5; perhaps TRBD2 as D (6 bases). Germline assignment: CDR1 SEHNR and CDR2 FQNEAQ (reference sequence). V was cut by 8 bases and J by 5 bases, with 15 bases left in between. The length of the CDR3 is 13 residues. CDR3 nucleotide sequence: TGTGCCAGCCGGAGGGCCTGGGGGGAGACCCAGTACTTC. Translated, it gives CASRRAWGETQYF.

The chain carries TRBV5-1 and TRBJ1-4, with 8 bases lining up with TRBD1. The germline CDR1 and CDR2 sequences are SGHRS and YFSETQ. The CDR3 runs to 16 residues. Unmatched junction bases numbered 13, after V lost 4 bases and J lost 8 bases. The DNA of the CDR3 is TGCGCCAGCAGCGACGGAAGGACAGGGATGCAGGAAAAACTGTTTTTT. Translation gives CASSDGRTGMQEKLFF.